This T cell receptor (beta chain) came from a study of cytomegalovirus exposure and HLA in healthy donors. Background on the study: Among the roughly 380 donors who were genotyped, roughly 76% fell in the genetic ancestry cluster that is associated with self-reported Caucasian donors.

With regard to this clone: Its antigen is unidentified.

Germline assignment: CDR1 MNHNS and CDR2 SASEGT. V dropped 7 bases and J dropped 7; count of bases not matched to a gene: 11. This CDR3 contains 14 residues. Study conclusions and caveats: Versus the roughly 670-donor mean, an Asian-associated ancestry cluster reportedly showed fewer N-insertions in a later analysis. Per a prior analysis, the majority of TCR beta V segments were productive roughly 90% or roughly 30% of the time.

Amplification used 60 Vbeta primers and 13 Jbeta primers. Some clones are missing from TCRdb's copy, which holds only in-frame ones; the method was immunoSEQ multiplex PCR. The table has more than 80,000 clones, roughly 60% seen once. Sequenced material: PBMCs. V usage is TRBV6-1 and J usage is TRBJ1-2; TRBD1 aligns across 8 bases. The source is a human donor in good health. CDR3 protein: CASNLDRALGGYTF. The CDR3 DNA is TGTGCCAGCAACCTGGACAGGGCCTTGGGTGGCTACACCTTC.